The text below deals with one TCR beta chain. This clonotype has only a few counts. Its specific antigen is unknown. No base quality information exists; no much larger clone differs at one position. This specimen comes from a study of T-cell reconstitution after alpha-beta-depleted transplantation in children (dated by TCRdb to between 2015 and 2016). About the investigation overall: T-cell immune reconstitution after TCRalphabeta/CD19-depleted allogeneic hematopoietic cell transplantation in children was quantitatively tracked in the study by means of TCR repertoire profiling.

Taken from the germline V gene, the CDR1 and CDR2 loops are SGHVS and FNYEAQ. V is pared back by 6 bases and J by 1 base, with 18 bases lying between the germline termini. Its CDR3 holds 16 amino acids, cysteine through phenylalanine. Only CDR3 DNA remains: 48 bases, in frame from the first base. Library method: PCR. TCRdb names Illumina HiSeq 2500 as the instrument used. To normalize quantification of the TCRbeta repertoire, the TCR libraries were built with molecular barcoding that relied on unique molecular identifiers. TCRdb reworked the public reads: Q25 trimming with fastp, MiXCR clone assembly, productive beta chains retained. Every entry covers one CDR3 protein and lists the most common genes and DNA from its rows. Across this sample there are around 680,000 distinct CDR3 sequences, with 16% seen only once. 1.1% of the sample comes from the top ten.

The receptor was isolated from a human donor who donated a stem cell graft to a child with acute myeloid leukemia. The specimen comprised PBMCs from the stem cell graft donor, sampled from the stem cell graft. The chain joins TRBV7-6 to TRBJ1-1; the D gene identity is not certain. The CDR3 protein is CASSYPGASPNTEAFF. The sequenced DNA: TGTGCCAGCAGTTACCCGGGTGCCTCCCCGAACACTGAAGCTTTCTTT.